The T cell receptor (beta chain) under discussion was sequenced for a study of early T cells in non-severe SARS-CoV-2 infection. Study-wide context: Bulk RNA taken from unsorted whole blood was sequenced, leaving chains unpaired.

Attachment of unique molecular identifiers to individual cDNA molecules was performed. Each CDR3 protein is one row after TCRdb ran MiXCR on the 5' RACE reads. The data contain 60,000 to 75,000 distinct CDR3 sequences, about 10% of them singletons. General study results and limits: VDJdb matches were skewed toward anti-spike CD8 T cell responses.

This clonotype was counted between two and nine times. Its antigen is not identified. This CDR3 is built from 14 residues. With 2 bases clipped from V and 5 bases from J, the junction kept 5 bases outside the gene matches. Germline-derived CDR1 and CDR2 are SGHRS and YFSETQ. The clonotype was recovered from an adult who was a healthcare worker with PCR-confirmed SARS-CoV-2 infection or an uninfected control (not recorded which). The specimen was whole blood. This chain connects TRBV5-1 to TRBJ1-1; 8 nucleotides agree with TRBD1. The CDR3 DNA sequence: TGCGCCAGCAGCTTCGGACAGGGTCGTACTGAAGCTTTCTTT. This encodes CASSFGQGRTEAFF. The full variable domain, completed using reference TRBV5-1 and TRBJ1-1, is KAGVTQTPRYLIKTRGQQVTLSCSPISGHRSVSWYQQTPGQGLQFLFEYFSETQRNKGNFPGRFSGRQFSNSRSEMNVSTLELGDSALYLCASSFGQGRTEAFFGQGTRLTVV.